Following are 3 T cell receptor beta chains from one sample sequenced in a study of T cell changes during pregnancy in multiple sclerosis (dated by TCRdb to about 2019). Library prep was done by the immunoSEQ multiplex PCR assay. Held by TCRdb, this immuneACCESS table contains in-frame sequences only and omits some clones. Under half of the omission traces to an unresolved V gene where checked; the cause of the rest is unknown. The sample contains tens of thousands of clones, roughly 93% of them found a single time. Of the sample, roughly 1.5% is held by the ten largest clones. Sequenced here: peripheral blood, sampled in the third trimester of pregnancy. All receptors derive from a female donor with multiple sclerosis, enrolled in a pregnancy study.

V usage is TRBV9 and J usage is TRBJ2-7; 8 bases align to TRBD2. Per the germline V gene, CDR1 is SGDLS and CDR2 is YYNGEE. The CDR3 spans 16 residues. Losses at the gene ends were 4 bases for V and 2 bases for J; bases not matched to a gene: 11. This CDR3 reads CASSHPGGAAAYEQYF. CDR3 sequence (DNA): TGTGCCAGCAGCCACCCGGGAGGGGCAGCAGCCTACGAGCAGTACTTC.

The chain recombines TRBV5-5 with TRBJ1-6; a weak D match, TRBD1 (6 bases). Germline CDR1 SGHKS, CDR2 YYEKEE (reference sequence). V was cut by 2 bases and J by 9 bases, with 15 bases left in between. This CDR3 region has 15 residues. The CDR3 DNA follows: TGTGCCAGCAGCTTAGACAGGCGAGGCACTTCACCCCTCCACTTT. Translating gives CASSLDRRGTSPLHF.

V gene TRBV11-2 combines with J gene TRBJ1-1; no definite D call. Germline V gives CDR1 SGHAT, CDR2 FQNNGV. The CDR3 spans 14 residues. V was clipped by 0 bases and J by 1 base, with 6 bases between them. CDR3 coding DNA: TGTGCCAGCAGCTTAGACGGCGGGAACACTGAAGCTTTCTTT. As protein: CASSLDGGNTEAFF.